This TCR beta chain was sequenced during a study of early T cells in non-severe SARS-CoV-2 infection. In the study overall: Sequencing was performed on bulk RNA from unsorted whole blood, leaving chains unpaired. Study-wide findings and caveats: Matching results from VDJdb favored anti-spike CD8 responses, leaving private and CD4 specificities undetected.

This clonotype was detected only a few times. The antigen is not known. No conserved phenylalanine or tryptophan is present at the end of the CDR3, so a read error is the likely explanation. Because the CDR3's place on the DNA is in doubt, the DNA is left out and the CDR3 is given as listed by TCRdb. Individual cDNA molecules each received unique molecular identifiers attached to them. TCRdb re-analysed the 5' RACE reads in MiXCR, keeping a single row per CDR3 protein. The sample contains about 100,000 distinct CDR3 sequences, 11% of which appear only once. CDR1 MRHNA and CDR2 SNTAGT come from the germline V gene. Inclusive of both ends, the CDR3 amounts to 13 amino acids.

The rearrangement uses TRBV6-4 and TRBJ1-1; TRBD1 was called by the table and not checked on the DNA. The material sequenced was whole blood. The TCR originated in an adult who was a healthcare worker with PCR-confirmed SARS-CoV-2 infection or an uninfected control (not recorded which). CDR3 in amino acids: CASSDPRGREQKS.